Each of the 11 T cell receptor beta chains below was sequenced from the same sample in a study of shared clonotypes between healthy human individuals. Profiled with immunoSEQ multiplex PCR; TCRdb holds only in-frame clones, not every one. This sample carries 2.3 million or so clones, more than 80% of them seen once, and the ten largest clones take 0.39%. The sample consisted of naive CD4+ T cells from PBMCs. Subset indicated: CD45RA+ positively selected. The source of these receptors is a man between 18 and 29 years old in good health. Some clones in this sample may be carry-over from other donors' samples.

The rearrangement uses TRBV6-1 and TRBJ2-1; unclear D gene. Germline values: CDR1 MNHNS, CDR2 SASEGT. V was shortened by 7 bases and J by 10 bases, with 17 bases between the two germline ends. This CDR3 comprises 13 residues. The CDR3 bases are TGTGCCAGCAAGCTTCCCCAAGTACGGGAGCAGTTCTTC. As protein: CASKLPQVREQFF.

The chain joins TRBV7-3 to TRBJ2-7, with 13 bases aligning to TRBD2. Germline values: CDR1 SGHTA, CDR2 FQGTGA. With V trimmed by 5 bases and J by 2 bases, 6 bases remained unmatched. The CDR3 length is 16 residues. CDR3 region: CASSEAGTSGTYEQYF. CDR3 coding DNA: TGTGCCAGCAGCGAGGCGGGGACTAGCGGGACCTACGAGCAGTACTTC.

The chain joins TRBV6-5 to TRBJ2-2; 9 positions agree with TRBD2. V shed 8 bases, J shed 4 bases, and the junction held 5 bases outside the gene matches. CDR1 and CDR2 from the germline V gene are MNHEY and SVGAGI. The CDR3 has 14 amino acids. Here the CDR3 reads CASGILAGTGELFF. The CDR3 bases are TGTGCCAGCGGGATACTAGCGGGCACCGGGGAGCTGTTTTTT.

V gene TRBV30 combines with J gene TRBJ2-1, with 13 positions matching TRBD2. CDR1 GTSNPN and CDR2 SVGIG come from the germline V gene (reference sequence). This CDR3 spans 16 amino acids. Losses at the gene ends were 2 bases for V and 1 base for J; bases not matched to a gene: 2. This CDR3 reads CAWSPGLAGSYNEQFF. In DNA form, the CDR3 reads TGTGCCTGGAGTCCGGGACTAGCGGGATCCTACAATGAGCAGTTCTTC.

The CDR3 bases are TGCGCCAGCAGCCGCACAGGGTACGAAGCTGGAAACACCATATATTTT. This codes for CASSRTGYEAGNTIYF. The genes are TRBV5-1 and TRBJ1-3, with a weak D call TRBD1 (6 bases). The CDR3 totals 16 residues. V shed 4 bases and J shed 2 bases, with 16 bases lying between them. Germline V gene sequence: CDR1 SGHRS, CDR2 YFSETQ.

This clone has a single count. CDR3 region: CASSSHRGGGTDTQYF. Here the CDR3 DNA reads TGTGCCAGTAGTAGCCACAGGGGGGGTGGCACAGATACGCAGTATTTT. The rearrangement uses TRBV19 and TRBJ2-3; a possible D gene is TRBD1 (8 bases). Trimming left V 4 bases short and J 1 base short, with 15 bases between. CDR3 size: 16 residues. Germline V gene sequence: CDR1 LNHDA, CDR2 SQIVND (reference sequence).

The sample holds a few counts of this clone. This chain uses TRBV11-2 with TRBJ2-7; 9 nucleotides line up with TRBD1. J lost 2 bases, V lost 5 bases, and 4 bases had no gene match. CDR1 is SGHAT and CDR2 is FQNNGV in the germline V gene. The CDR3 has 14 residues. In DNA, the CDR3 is TGTGCCAGCAGCCCGGACAGGGGACCCTACGAGCAGTACTTC. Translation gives CASSPDRGPYEQYF.

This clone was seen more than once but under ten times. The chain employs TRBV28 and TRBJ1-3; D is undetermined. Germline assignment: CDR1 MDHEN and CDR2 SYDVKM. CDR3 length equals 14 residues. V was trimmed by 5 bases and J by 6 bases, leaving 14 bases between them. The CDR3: CASSLVLRSNTIYF. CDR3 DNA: TGTGCCAGCAGTCTCGTCCTGAGGTCAAACACCATATATTTT.

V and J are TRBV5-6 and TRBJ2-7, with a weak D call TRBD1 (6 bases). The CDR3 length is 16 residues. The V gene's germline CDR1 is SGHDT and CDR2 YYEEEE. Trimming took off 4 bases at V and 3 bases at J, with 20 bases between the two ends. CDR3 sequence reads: CASSPHRTDGDYEQYF. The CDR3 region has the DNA TGTGCCAGCAGCCCCCACCGGACAGACGGAGACTACGAGCAGTACTTC.

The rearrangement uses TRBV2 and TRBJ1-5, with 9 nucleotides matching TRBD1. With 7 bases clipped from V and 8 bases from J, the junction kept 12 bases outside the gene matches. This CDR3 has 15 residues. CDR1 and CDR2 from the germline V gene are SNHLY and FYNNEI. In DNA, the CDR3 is TGTGCCAGCAATCAACAGGGGGCGCCGGGCGAGCCCCAGCATTTT. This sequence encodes CASNQQGAPGEPQHF.

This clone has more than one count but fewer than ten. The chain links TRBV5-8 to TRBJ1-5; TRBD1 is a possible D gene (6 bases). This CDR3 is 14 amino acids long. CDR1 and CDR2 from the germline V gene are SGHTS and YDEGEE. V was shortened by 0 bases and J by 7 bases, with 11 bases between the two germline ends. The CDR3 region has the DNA TGTGCCAGCAGCTTGGGAACAGGGCACCAGCCCCAGCATTTT. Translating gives CASSLGTGHQPQHF.